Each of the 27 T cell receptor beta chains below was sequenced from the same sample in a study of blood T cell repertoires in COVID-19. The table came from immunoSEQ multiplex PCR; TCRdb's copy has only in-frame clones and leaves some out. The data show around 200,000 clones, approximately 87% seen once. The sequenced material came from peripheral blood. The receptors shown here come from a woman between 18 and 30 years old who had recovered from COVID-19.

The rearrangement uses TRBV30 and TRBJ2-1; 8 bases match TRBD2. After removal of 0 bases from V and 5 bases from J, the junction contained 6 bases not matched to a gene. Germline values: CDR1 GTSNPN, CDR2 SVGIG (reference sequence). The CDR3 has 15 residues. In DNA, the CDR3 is TGTGCCTGGAGTGTAGGGACTAGACCTCACAATGAGCAGTTCTTC. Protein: CAWSVGTRPHNEQFF.

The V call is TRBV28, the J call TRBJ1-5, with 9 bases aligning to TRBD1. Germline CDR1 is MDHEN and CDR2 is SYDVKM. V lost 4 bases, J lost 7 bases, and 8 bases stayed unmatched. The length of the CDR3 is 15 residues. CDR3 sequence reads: CASSSRDRVRQPQHF. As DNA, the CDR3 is TGTGCCAGCAGTTCGCGGGACAGGGTAAGACAGCCCCAGCATTTT.

CDR3 nucleotides: TGTGCCAGCAGTTTACAGGGGGGCACCGGGGAGCTGTTTTTT. It is translated as CASSLQGGTGELFF. V and J are TRBV27 and TRBJ2-2; tentatively, D is TRBD1 (7 bases). CDR3 size: 14 residues. Between the trimmed V and J ends, which lost 2 bases and 4 bases, there was a span of 8 bases. Germline lookup yields CDR1 MNHEY and CDR2 SMNVEV (reference sequence).

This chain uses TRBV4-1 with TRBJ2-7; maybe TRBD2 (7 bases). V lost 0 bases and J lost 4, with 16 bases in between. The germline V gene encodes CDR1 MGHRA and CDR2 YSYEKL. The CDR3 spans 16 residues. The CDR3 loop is CASSQDRGALRYEQYF. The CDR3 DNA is TGCGCCAGCAGCCAAGATCGGGGGGCGCTTAGATACGAGCAGTACTTC.

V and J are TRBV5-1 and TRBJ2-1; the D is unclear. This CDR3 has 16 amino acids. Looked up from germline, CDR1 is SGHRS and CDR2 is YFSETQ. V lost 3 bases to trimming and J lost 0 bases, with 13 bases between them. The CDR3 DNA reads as TGCGCCAGCAGCTCTGTGCAAGAGAGCTCCTACAATGAGCAGTTCTTC. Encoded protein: CASSSVQESSYNEQFF.

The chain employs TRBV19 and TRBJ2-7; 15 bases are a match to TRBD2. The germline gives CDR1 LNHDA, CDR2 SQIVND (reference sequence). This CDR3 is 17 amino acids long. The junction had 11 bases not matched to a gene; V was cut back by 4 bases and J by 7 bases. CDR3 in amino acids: CASSTRTSGRALLEQYV. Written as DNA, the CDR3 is TGTGCCAGTAGTACGAGGACTAGCGGGAGGGCCTTATTGGAGCAGTACGTC.

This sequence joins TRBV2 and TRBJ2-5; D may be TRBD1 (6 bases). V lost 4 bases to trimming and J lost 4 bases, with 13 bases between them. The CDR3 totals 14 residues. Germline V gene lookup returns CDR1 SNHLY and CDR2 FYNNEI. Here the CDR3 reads CASSGLQGIETQYF. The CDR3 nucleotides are TGTGCCAGCAGTGGACTACAGGGAATAGAGACCCAGTACTTC.

CDR3 in amino acids: CASSHTGGLEKLFF. Written as DNA, the CDR3 is TGTGCCAGCAGTCATACAGGGGGGTTGGAAAAACTGTTTTTT. V usage is TRBV6-6 and J usage is TRBJ1-4; 8 bases line up with TRBD1. V shed 5 bases and J 8 bases; nucleotides not matched to a gene: 7. Germline V gene data show CDR1 as MNHNY and CDR2 as SVGAGI (reference sequence). The CDR3 has 14 amino acids.

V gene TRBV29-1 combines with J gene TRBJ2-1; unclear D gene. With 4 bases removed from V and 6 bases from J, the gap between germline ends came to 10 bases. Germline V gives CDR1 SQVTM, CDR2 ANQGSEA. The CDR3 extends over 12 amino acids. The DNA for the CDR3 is TGCAGCGTTGCCTCCCCGTCCAATGAGCAGTTCTTC. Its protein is CSVASPSNEQFF.

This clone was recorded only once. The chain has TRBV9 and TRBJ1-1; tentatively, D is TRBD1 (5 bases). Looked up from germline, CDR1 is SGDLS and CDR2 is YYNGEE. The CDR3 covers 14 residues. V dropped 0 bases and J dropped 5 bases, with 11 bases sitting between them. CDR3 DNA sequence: TGTGCCAGCAGCGTAGATTTCAGGGCAACTGAAGCTTTCTTT. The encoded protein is CASSVDFRATEAFF.

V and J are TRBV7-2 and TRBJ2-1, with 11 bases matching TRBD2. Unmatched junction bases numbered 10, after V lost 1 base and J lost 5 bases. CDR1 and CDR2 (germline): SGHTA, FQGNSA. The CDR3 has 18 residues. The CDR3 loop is CASSLGKVAGGSDNEQFF. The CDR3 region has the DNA TGTGCCAGCAGCTTAGGGAAGGTAGCGGGAGGGTCCGACAATGAGCAGTTCTTC.

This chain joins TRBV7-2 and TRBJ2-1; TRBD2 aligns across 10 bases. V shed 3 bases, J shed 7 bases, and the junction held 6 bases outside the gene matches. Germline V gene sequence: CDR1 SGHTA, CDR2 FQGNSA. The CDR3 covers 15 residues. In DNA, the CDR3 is TGTGCCAGCAGCTTTGGGATAGCGGGGGGTAATGAGCAGTTCTTC. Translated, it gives CASSFGIAGGNEQFF.

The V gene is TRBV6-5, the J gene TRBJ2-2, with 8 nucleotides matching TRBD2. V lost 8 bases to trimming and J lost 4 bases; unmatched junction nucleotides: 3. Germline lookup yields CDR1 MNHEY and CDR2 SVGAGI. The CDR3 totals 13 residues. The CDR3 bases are TGTGCCAGCGGACTAGCTGGCACCGGGGAGCTGTTTTTT. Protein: CASGLAGTGELFF.

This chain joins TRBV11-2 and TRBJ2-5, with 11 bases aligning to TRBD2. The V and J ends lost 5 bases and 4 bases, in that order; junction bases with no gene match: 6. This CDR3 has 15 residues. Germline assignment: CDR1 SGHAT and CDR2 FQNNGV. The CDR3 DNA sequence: TGTGCCAGCAGCAGGGGTAGCGGGAGGGGAGAGACCCAGTACTTC. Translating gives CASSRGSGRGETQYF.

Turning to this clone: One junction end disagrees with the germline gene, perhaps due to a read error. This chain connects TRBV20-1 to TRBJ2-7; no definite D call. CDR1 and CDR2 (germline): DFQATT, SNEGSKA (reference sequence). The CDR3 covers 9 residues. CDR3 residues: CSARHPRVF. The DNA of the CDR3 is TGCAGTGCTAGACACCCCCGGGTCTTC.

The CDR3 sequence is CASSLERGGETQYF. The CDR3 DNA reads as TGCGCCAGCAGCTTAGAGCGTGGCGGGGAGACCCAGTACTTC. J is TRBJ2-5 and V is TRBV5-1; a possible D gene is TRBD2 (5 bases). The germline V gene has CDR1 SGHRS and CDR2 YFSETQ. CDR3 length: 14 amino acids. V lost 2 bases, J lost 5 bases, and 13 bases lay in between.

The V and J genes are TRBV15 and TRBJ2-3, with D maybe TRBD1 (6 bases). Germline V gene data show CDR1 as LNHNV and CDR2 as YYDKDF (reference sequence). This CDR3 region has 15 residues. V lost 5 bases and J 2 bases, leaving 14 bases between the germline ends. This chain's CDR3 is CATSGHRAPTDTQYF. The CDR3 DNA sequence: TGTGCCACCAGCGGACACAGGGCGCCCACAGATACGCAGTATTTT.

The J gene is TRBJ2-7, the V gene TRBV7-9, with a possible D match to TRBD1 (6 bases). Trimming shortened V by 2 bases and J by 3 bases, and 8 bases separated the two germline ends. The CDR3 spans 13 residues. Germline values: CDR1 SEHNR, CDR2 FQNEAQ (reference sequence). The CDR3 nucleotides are TGTGCCAGCAGCTTACCACAGGGCTACGAGCAGTACTTC. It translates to CASSLPQGYEQYF.

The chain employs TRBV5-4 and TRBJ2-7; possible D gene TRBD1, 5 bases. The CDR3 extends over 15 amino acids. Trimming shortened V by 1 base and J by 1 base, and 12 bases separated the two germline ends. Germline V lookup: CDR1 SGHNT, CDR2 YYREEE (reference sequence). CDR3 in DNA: TGTGCCAGCAGCTTGAGGGGCCATTTTTCCTACGAGCAGTACTTC. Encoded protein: CASSLRGHFSYEQYF.

The CDR3 nucleotides read TGTGCCAGCAGTCACGGGACAGGGGGTGCGCAAGAGACCCAGTACTTC. Translating it yields CASSHGTGGAQETQYF. V usage is TRBV25-1 and J usage is TRBJ2-5; 11 bases align to TRBD1. This CDR3 region has 16 residues. With V trimmed by 5 bases and J by 2 bases, 7 bases remained unmatched. The germline V gene encodes CDR1 MGHDK and CDR2 SYGVNS.

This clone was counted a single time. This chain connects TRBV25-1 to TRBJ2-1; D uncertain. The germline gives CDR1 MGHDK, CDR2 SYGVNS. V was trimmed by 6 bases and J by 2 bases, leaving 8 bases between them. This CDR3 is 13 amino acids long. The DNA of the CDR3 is TGTGCCAGCAGGCAGGATCCCTACAATGAGCAGTTCTTC. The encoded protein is CASRQDPYNEQFF.

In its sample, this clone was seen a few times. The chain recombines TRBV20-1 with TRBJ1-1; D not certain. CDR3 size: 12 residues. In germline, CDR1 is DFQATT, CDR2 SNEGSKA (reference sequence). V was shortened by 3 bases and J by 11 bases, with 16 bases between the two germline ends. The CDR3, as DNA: TGCAGTGCTAGTACCCTCGAGGTAGGTGCTTTCTTT. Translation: CSASTLEVGAFF.

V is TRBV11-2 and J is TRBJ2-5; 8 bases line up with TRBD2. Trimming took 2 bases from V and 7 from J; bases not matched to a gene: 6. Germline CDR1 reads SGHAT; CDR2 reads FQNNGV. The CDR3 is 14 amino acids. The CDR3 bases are TGTGCCAGCAGCTTACCCGGGGGGGGTGGGACCCAGTACTTC. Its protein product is CASSLPGGGGTQYF.

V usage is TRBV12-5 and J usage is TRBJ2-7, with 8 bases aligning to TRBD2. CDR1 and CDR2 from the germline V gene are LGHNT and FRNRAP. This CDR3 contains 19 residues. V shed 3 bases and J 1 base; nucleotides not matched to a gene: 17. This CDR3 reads CASGFPSREETSGSYEQYV. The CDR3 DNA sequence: TGTGCTAGTGGTTTCCCCAGCAGGGAGGAAACTAGCGGATCCTACGAGCAGTACGTC.

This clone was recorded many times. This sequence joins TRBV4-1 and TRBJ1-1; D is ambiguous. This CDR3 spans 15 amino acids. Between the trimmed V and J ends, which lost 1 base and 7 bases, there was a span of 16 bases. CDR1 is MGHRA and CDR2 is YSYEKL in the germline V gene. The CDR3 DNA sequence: TGCGCCAGCAGCCAAGCTGGCGGGGTTCGGAGTGAAGCTTTCTTT. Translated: CASSQAGGVRSEAFF.

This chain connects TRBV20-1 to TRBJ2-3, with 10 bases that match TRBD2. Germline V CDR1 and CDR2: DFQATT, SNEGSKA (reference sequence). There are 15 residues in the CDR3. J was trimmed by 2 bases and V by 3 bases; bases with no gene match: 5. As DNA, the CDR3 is TGCAGTGCTAGTCGGACTAGCGGAACCACAGATACGCAGTATTTT. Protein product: CSASRTSGTTDTQYF.

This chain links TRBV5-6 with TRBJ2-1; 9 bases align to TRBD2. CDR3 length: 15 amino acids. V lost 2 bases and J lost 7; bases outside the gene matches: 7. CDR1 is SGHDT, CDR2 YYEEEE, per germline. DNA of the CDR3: TGTGCCAGCAGCTTCATAGCGGGGGCCCAGAATGAGCAGTTCTTC. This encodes CASSFIAGAQNEQFF. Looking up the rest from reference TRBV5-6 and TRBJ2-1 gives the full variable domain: DAGVTQSPTHLIKTRGQQVTLRCSPKSGHDTVSWYQQALGQGPQFIFQYYEEEERQRGNFPDRFSGHQFPNYSSELNVNALLLGDSALYLCASSFIAGAQNEQFFGPGTRLTVL.